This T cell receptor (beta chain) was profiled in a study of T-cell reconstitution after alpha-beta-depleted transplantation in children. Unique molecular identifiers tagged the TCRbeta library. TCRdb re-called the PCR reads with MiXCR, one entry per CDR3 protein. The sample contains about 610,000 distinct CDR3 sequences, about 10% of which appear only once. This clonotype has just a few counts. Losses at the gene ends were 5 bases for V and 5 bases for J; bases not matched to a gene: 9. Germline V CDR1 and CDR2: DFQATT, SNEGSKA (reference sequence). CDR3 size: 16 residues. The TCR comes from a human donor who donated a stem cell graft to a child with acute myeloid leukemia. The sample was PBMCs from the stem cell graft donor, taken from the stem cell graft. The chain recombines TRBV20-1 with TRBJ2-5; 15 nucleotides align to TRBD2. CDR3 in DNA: TGCAGTGCTTCCGGGACTAGCGGGAGGCCTAGTGAGACCCAGTACTTC. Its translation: CSASGTSGRPSETQYF.